This T cell receptor (beta chain) was documented in a study of cytomegalovirus exposure and HLA in healthy donors. Looking at the study overall: A prior study identified roughly 110 million unique TCR beta sequences from roughly 180 million T cells.

The CDR3 runs to 14 residues. From germline, CDR1 is KGHSH and CDR2 LQKENI. The germline V and J ends were trimmed by 4 bases and 1 base, with 5 bases remaining between them. The PCR employed 60 Vbeta primers together with 13 Jbeta primers. The data were produced by immunoSEQ multiplex PCR, yet TCRdb's version contains in-frame clones alone and is incomplete. This listing includes over 55,000 clones. Specimen: PBMCs. V usage is TRBV18 and J usage is TRBJ2-6; D unresolved. The source of this sequence is a male donor in good health and CMV-seronegative. This CDR3 is CASSRDSGANVLTF. CDR3 bases: TGTGCCAGCTCACGCGATTCTGGGGCCAACGTCCTGACTTTC.